Detailed here is one TCR beta chain. Its antigen is as yet unknown. This record comes from a study of T cells in localized non-small cell lung cancer. Broader study findings: Investigators sequenced only a single tumor region, leaving heterogeneity possible. Adjacent lung was found to contain a median about 62 of the top 100 tumor clones. Highest T cell clonality was seen in uninvolved adjacent lung, surpassing that measured in tumor. Prolonged overall survival went with higher T cell density in the blood.

CDR1 and CDR2 from the germline V gene are SGDLS and YYNGEE. This CDR3 has 16 amino acids. V was pared by 6 bases and J by 0 bases, with 17 bases between. The protocol was immunoSEQ multiplex PCR, while the TCRdb copy is restricted to in-frame clones and leaves out a portion. Of thousands of clones listed, 37% were seen once; the top ten hold approximately 20%. This clonotype originated in a woman between 40 and 69 years old with stage II squamous cell lung carcinoma. The chain has TRBV9 and TRBJ2-3; D might be TRBD2 (6 bases). This specimen consisted of normal lung tissue next to the tumor, obtained before any cancer treatment. In DNA, the CDR3 is TGTGCCAGCATCCTCAGCCTAGCGATTAGCACAGATACGCAGTATTTT. This translates into CASILSLAISTDTQYF.